These 21 T cell receptor beta chains share one sample of origin, sequenced in a study of blood T cell repertoires in COVID-19. Data came from immunoSEQ multiplex PCR; TCRdb stores just in-frame clones and leaves some out. The sample gives 200,000 or so clones, roughly 90% of which show up once; 1.5% to 2% is in the top ten. The sample taken for sequencing was peripheral blood. The receptors shown here come from a man aged 65 to 85 with acute or convalescent COVID-19.

This chain connects TRBV25-1 to TRBJ1-6, with TRBD1 matching over 7 bases. The trim removed 6 bases at V and 12 bases at J, leaving 11 bases unmatched. The CDR3 is 14 residues long. In germline, CDR1 is MGHDK, CDR2 SYGVNS. DNA for the CDR3: TGTGCCAGCAGAAAGGGACAGACCATTGGACCCCTCCACTTT. This translates into CASRKGQTIGPLHF.

In this sample, this clone turned up a few times. The chain joins TRBV3-1 (or the pseudogene TRBV3-2) to TRBJ2-7, with 14 bases that match TRBD2. V was pared by 3 bases and J by 3 bases, with 7 bases of the junction left unmatched. The CDR3 is 17 amino acids. Germline-derived CDR1 and CDR2 are LGHDT and YNNKEL (reference sequence). For the CDR3, the DNA is TGTGCCAGCAGCCAGAGGGGACTAGCGGGAGTAGGCTACGAGCAGTACTTC. Its protein is CASSQRGLAGVGYEQYF.

The chain uses TRBV5-4 and TRBJ1-6; D is undetermined. The germline V and J ends were trimmed by 3 bases and 9 bases, with 19 bases remaining between them. Germline V gives CDR1 SGHNT, CDR2 YYREEE (reference sequence). CDR3 size: 16 residues. The CDR3: CASSSGRTRSSSPLHF. CDR3 DNA sequence: TGTGCCAGCAGCTCGGGCCGGACTCGATCAAGTTCACCCCTCCACTTT.

The rearrangement joins TRBV28 to TRBJ1-6; D not resolved. This CDR3 is 13 amino acids long. CDR1 is MDHEN, CDR2 SYDVKM, per germline. V shed 1 base and J shed 12 bases, with 10 bases lying between them. The CDR3, as DNA: TGTGCCAGCAGTTTATTTCTCGCAGGACCCCTCCACTTT. It encodes CASSLFLAGPLHF.

This chain uses TRBV24-1 with TRBJ2-3, with 16 bases that match TRBD2. Per the germline V gene, CDR1 is KGHDR and CDR2 is SFDVKD. The CDR3 runs 16 residues. Germline trimming cut 4 bases from V and 8 bases from J; bases unmatched to any gene: 5. CDR3 DNA: TGTGCCACCAGTGACCCGGGACTAGCGGGAGGGGTTACGCAGTATTTT. It specifies CATSDPGLAGGVTQYF.

Worth noting for this clone: The same CDR3 can be traced to other DNA sequences in this sample. The gene calls are TRBV4-3 and TRBJ1-2, with 8 bases matching TRBD1. Trimming removed 4 bases from V and 6 bases from J; junction bases left unmatched: 4. Germline lookup yields CDR1 LGHNA and CDR2 YSLEER. The CDR3 is 13 amino acids. The DNA of the CDR3 is TGCGCCAGCAGCCTAGGACAGGGAGATGGCTACACCTTC. Its protein is CASSLGQGDGYTF.

V gene TRBV30 combines with J gene TRBJ2-2, with 7 bases aligning to TRBD2. Looked up from germline, CDR1 is GTSNPN and CDR2 is SVGIG (reference sequence). The CDR3 loop spans 15 amino acids. V lost 2 bases and J lost 3; bases outside the gene matches: 6. CDR3 residues: CAWSLDSGYTGELFF. The CDR3 DNA sequence: TGTGCCTGGAGTTTAGATAGCGGGTACACCGGGGAGCTGTTTTTT. Based on the CDR3 plus reference TRBV30 and TRBJ2-2, the full variable domain is SQTIHQWPATLVQPVGSPLSLECTVEGTSNPNLYWYRQAAGRGLQLLFYSVGIGQISSEVPQNLSASRPQDRQFILSSKKLLLSDSGFYLCAWSLDSGYTGELFFGEGSRLTVL.

The chain carries TRBV30 and TRBJ2-5; D may be TRBD1 (5 bases). The germline gives CDR1 GTSNPN, CDR2 SVGIG (reference sequence). V was pared by 5 bases and J by 2 bases, with 12 bases between. The CDR3 runs to 13 residues. For the CDR3, the DNA is TGTGCCTGGTACCAGGGCGAGCAAGAGACCCAGTACTTC. This sequence encodes CAWYQGEQETQYF.

This clone occurred a few times. The rearrangement links TRBV9 to TRBJ1-3; the D is unclear. Germline V gene sequence: CDR1 SGDLS, CDR2 YYNGEE. V was trimmed by 0 bases and J by 3 bases, leaving 7 bases between them. The CDR3 has 14 amino acids. As DNA, the CDR3 is TGTGCCAGCAGCGTAGGAGGGTATGGAAACACCATATATTTT. This gives the protein CASSVGGYGNTIYF.

The CDR3 DNA follows: TGTGCCACCAGTGATCCTCGACAGGGGGCTGGAAACACCATATATTTT. It translates to CATSDPRQGAGNTIYF. The V gene is TRBV24-1, the J gene TRBJ1-3, with 9 bases aligning to TRBD1. V shed 3 bases and J 2 bases; nucleotides not matched to a gene: 4. The germline gives CDR1 KGHDR, CDR2 SFDVKD. The CDR3 has 16 amino acids.

The chain carries TRBV3-1 (or the pseudogene TRBV3-2) and TRBJ1-5; D gene ambiguous. The CDR3 covers 13 residues. Trimming took 4 bases from V and 4 from J, leaving 8 bases between them. Germline values: CDR1 LGHDT, CDR2 YNNKEL (reference sequence). Here the CDR3 reads CASSLTQNQPQHF. Here the CDR3 DNA reads TGTGCCAGCAGCCTAACACAAAATCAGCCCCAGCATTTT.

The chain links TRBV19 to TRBJ1-3; D unclear. Germline V gene sequence: CDR1 LNHDA, CDR2 SQIVND (reference sequence). V was pared by 8 bases and J by 0 bases, with 17 bases between. CDR3 length: 16 residues. The CDR3 DNA is TGTGCCAGTGCCGGGGAGGAGCAGCACTCTGGAAACACCATATATTTT. It codes for CASAGEEQHSGNTIYF.

This sequence joins TRBV29-1 and TRBJ1-3, with 8 bases that match TRBD1. V dropped 0 bases and J dropped 3; count of bases not matched to a gene: 7. CDR1 and CDR2 (germline): SQVTM, ANQGSEA. There are 16 residues in the CDR3. The CDR3 DNA is TGCAGCGTTGAAGACCTCCCCGGACAGGGTGGAAACACCATATATTTT. Translation: CSVEDLPGQGGNTIYF.

This chain links TRBV11-1 with TRBJ2-1; 7 bases line up with TRBD2. Germline CDR1 is SGHAT and CDR2 is FQDESV (reference sequence). The CDR3 totals 14 residues. After removal of 5 bases from V and 7 bases from J, the junction contained 8 bases not matched to a gene. As DNA, the CDR3 is TGTGCCAGCAGCCTCCCGGGACTATGGAATGAGCAGTTCTTC. This gives the protein CASSLPGLWNEQFF.

The rearrangement uses TRBV29-1 and TRBJ1-1; 9 nucleotides match TRBD1. Germline CDR1 and CDR2: SQVTM and ANQGSEA. The CDR3 is 13 amino acids. The V and J ends lost 8 bases and 6 bases, in that order; junction bases with no gene match: 10. The CDR3 DNA sequence: TGCAGCATATCCGGGACAGGGCGATCTGAAGCTTTCTTT. It codes for CSISGTGRSEAFF.

This clone was seen only once. The chain uses TRBV12-5 and TRBJ2-7, with D perhaps matching TRBD2 (6 bases). V gave up 2 bases and J gave up 4 bases, with 15 bases separating them. The CDR3 contains 15 residues. The germline V gene has CDR1 LGHNT and CDR2 FRNRAP. For the CDR3, the DNA is TGTGCTAGTGGTTTGTCCGGGGGTTTCGGGTACGAGCAGTACTTC. Translation gives CASGLSGGFGYEQYF.

CDR3 nucleotide sequence: TGTGCCAGCAGTTACTCGAGGACAGGGGAATACACTGAAGCTTTCTTT. It translates to CASSYSRTGEYTEAFF. V gene TRBV6-2 or TRBV6-3 combines with J gene TRBJ1-1; 9 bases line up with TRBD1. Germline trimming cut 0 bases from V and 3 bases from J; bases unmatched to any gene: 5. The CDR3 covers 16 residues. CDR1 is MNHEY and CDR2 is SVGEGT in the germline V gene.

The CDR3 sequence: CASSVDPGGTGELFF. CDR3 coding DNA: TGTGCCAGCAGCGTAGATCCGGGAGGGACCGGGGAGCTGTTTTTT. The chain links TRBV9 to TRBJ2-2, with 8 bases matching TRBD2. Germline V gene lookup returns CDR1 SGDLS and CDR2 YYNGEE. CDR3 length: 15 amino acids. V lost 0 bases to trimming and J lost 5 bases; unmatched junction nucleotides: 3. The full variable domain, with the rest looked up from reference TRBV9 and TRBJ2-2, is DSGVTQTPKHLITATGQRVTLRCSPRSGDLSVYWYQQSLDQGLQFLIQYYNGEERAKGNILERFSAQQFPDLHSELNLSSLELGDSALYFCASSVDPGGTGELFFGEGSRLTVL.

The chain employs TRBV5-1 and TRBJ2-2; D is perhaps TRBD1 (6 bases). Germline-derived CDR1 and CDR2 are SGHRS and YFSETQ. The germline V and J ends were trimmed by 0 bases and 5 bases, with 14 bases remaining between them. The CDR3 loop spans 16 amino acids. For the CDR3, the DNA is TGCGCCAGCAGCTTGGCCACAGGGACGGGTACCGGGGAGCTGTTTTTT. Translated: CASSLATGTGTGELFF. The full variable domain, its missing parts supplied by reference TRBV5-1 and TRBJ2-2, is KAGVTQTPRYLIKTRGQQVTLSCSPISGHRSVSWYQQTPGQGLQFLFEYFSETQRNKGNFPGRFSGRQFSNSRSEMNVSTLELGDSALYLCASSLATGTGTGELFFGEGSRLTVL.

The chain links TRBV6-4 to TRBJ2-1; 12 nucleotides match TRBD2. CDR1 is MRHNA, CDR2 SNTAGT, per germline. Losses at the gene ends were 6 bases for V and 9 bases for J; bases not matched to a gene: 9. The CDR3 totals 15 residues. As DNA, the CDR3 is TGTGCCAGCAGGCGACTAGCGGGAGAGATTGGTGAGCAGTTCTTC. As protein: CASRRLAGEIGEQFF.

This rearrangement joins TRBV7-8 to TRBJ2-1, with 8 bases identical to TRBD2. The CDR3 length is 16 residues. V was clipped by 3 bases and J by 7 bases; unmatched bases: 11. Per germline, CDR1 SGHVS and CDR2 FQNEAQ. The CDR3: CASSFNPGTSYNEQFF. The DNA of the CDR3 is TGTGCCAGCAGCTTCAACCCCGGGACTAGTTATAATGAGCAGTTCTTC.